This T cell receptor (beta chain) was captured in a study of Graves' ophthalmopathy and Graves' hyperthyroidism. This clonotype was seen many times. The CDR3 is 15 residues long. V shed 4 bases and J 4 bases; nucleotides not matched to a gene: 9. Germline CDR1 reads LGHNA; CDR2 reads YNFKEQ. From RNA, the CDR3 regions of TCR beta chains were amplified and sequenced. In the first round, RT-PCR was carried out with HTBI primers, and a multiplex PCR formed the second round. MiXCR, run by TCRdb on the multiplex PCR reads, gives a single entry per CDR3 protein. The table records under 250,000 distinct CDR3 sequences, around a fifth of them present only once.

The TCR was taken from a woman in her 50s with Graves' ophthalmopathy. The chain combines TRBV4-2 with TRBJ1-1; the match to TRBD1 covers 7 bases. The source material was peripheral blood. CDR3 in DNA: TGTGCCAGCAGCCTGACAGGGAGGGGGGGCACTGAAGCTTTCTTT. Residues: CASSLTGRGGTEAFF.